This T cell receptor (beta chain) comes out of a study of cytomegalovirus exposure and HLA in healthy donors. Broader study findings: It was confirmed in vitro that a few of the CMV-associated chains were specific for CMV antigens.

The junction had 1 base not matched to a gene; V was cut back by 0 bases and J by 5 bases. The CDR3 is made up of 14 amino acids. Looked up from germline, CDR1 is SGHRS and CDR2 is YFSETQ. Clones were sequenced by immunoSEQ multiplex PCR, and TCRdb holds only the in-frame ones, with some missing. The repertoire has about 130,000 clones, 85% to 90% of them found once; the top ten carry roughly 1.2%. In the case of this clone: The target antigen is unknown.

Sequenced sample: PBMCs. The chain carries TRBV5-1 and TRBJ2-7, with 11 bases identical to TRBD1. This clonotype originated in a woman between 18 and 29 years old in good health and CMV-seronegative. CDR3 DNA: TGCGCCAGCAGCTTGGCGGGACAGGGGGACGAGCAGTACTTC. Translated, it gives CASSLAGQGDEQYF. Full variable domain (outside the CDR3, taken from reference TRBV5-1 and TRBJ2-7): KAGVTQTPRYLIKTRGQQVTLSCSPISGHRSVSWYQQTPGQGLQFLFEYFSETQRNKGNFPGRFSGRQFSNSRSEMNVSTLELGDSALYLCASSLAGQGDEQYFGPGTRLTVT.